The source of this T cell receptor (beta chain) is a study of T cell responses to AZD1222 COVID-19 vaccine (dated by TCRdb to about 2021). For the wider study: Because spike-specific TCR depth and breadth did not differ between the two schedules, AZD1222 recipients who got a second dose at roughly 4 weeks were pooled with those who got a second dose at roughly 12 weeks. TCR sequencing covered over 230 trial participants: 200 to 220 given two doses of AZD1222 and 26 given two doses of MenACWY control vaccine. Trial participants were enrolled into age subgroups of 18-55, 56-69 and 70-plus years, which contained approximately 150, 30 and 60 TCR-sequenced participants, respectively.

Explained via the paper, the time point label denotes: baseline before first vaccination. Samples from vaccinated people were obtained from the UK trials COV001 and COV002, which included a single-blind randomized controlled phase 2/3 trial of AZD1222 (ChAdOx1 nCoV-19) in healthy adults. Trial participant PBMC samples were collected at day 0 and day 28 after the second dose for TCRbeta chain sequencing. The CDR3 regions of human TCRbeta chains were analyzed by immunosequencing. In the paper's pipeline: Repertoire TCRs were checked for matches against a reference library of SARS-CoV-2-specific TCRs that had been generated using the MIRA antigen-specificity platform. Breadth was defined as the fraction of unique TCRs that were SARS-CoV-2-associated. Depth was defined as the fraction of total T cells that were SARS-CoV-2-associated. Using the MIRA data, every spike-specific TCR was mapped to the spike region that the TCR reacted to and assigned to either a CD4 or a CD8 class. Log10-transformed breadth and depth values were compared by one-way ANOVA with Sidak's multiple comparisons tests. Imported from immuneACCESS, the table was reduced by TCRdb to in-frame sequences with V and J called. These copies leave out some clones; in studies compared against another copy, an unresolved V gene accounts for under half, and the cause of the remainder is not known. V and J calls and clone size come straight from that table; D and trimming were deduced from the DNA. The sample profile shows fewer than 130,000 clones; just under 95% of them were found once. Clones ranked in the top ten supply under 2.5% of the sample.

This clone came up a few times. Its antigen remains undetermined. No base qualities exist here, and no much larger clone lies one base off it. Findings and caveats that apply to the study as a whole: Conclusions about previously exposed vaccinees are limited, since just six AZD1222 recipients were seropositive for SARS-CoV-2 at baseline. After two AZD1222 doses, both the breadth and the depth of spike-specific TCRs were significantly higher than at day 0 and than in MenACWY recipients. Most participants were white British and females outnumbered males, and the authors suggested that clonal diversity may have been underestimated. Reportedly, almost half of the unique spike-specific TCRs recognized epitopes lying outside the regions that are mutated in the B.1.351 and B.1.1.7 variants. The vaccine-associated CD4 TCRs covered the entire spike protein, and the dominant responses fell in regions 160-218 and 743-854. In the small 56-69-year group, the increase in depth fell short of significance, most likely because of low power. Because no day 14 peak-response samples were available, the repertoires could be characterized only after the peak T cell response.

The specimen comprised peripheral blood, sampled on day 0 of AZD1222 vaccination. The sequence was collected from an adult in good health.

The bases read TGTGCCAGCAGCTTAGGGACTAGCGACCGGGAGCAGTACTTC. Translated, it gives CASSLGTSDREQYF. The receptor chain draws on TRBV7-2 and TRBJ2-7; TRBD2 agrees with 9 junctional bases. Looking up the germline V gene yields CDR1 SGHTA and CDR2 FQGNSA. V is cut back by 1 base and J by 7 bases, with 5 bases in the junction unmatched. The CDR3, from cysteine to phenylalanine, totals 14 residues. CDR3 DNA only is kept here, 42 bases in frame from base 1.